This T cell receptor beta chain appears in the sequencing data of a study of CD8 T cells in Susac syndrome. TEMRA cells were FACS-enriched and CD8+ and CD4+ T cells negatively isolated. This CDR3 is 16 amino acids long. V was shortened by 4 bases and J by 4 bases, with 20 bases between the two germline ends. From germline, CDR1 is LGHNA and CDR2 YNFKEQ. This clonotype came up once. Random hexamers primed reverse transcription of roughly 0.5 to 1 ug RNA. A multiplex approach, immunoSEQ multiplex PCR, amplified TCR beta CDR3 across 54 Vbeta and 13 Jbeta. In TCRdb, the immunoSEQ multiplex PCR reads were re-called with MiXCR into one record per CDR3 protein. The sample records about 200,000 distinct CDR3 sequences, around 96% being singletons.

The clonotype was recovered from a human donor with multiple sclerosis. Sequencing was carried out using CD4+ T cells from PBMCs. This sequence joins TRBV4-2 and TRBJ2-7; TRBD2 might be the D (6 bases). The CDR3 region is CASSRSRTGGNYEQYF. CDR3 nucleotide sequence: TGTGCCAGCAGCCGCAGCCGAACCGGCGGGAATTACGAGCAGTACTTC.